Shown below are 11 T cell receptor beta chains from a single sample sequenced in a study of CXCR3-negative and CXCR3-positive naive CD8 T cells. Findings and caveats of the study: TRB CDR3 hydrophobicity was greater in CXCR3-positive naive cells than in CXCR3-negative naive cells.

No antigen has been assigned to these receptors. With UMI labels, 5' RACE was used to prepare the TRB cDNA libraries. TCRdb re-analyzed the 5' RACE reads; it lists each CDR3 protein once, without DNA. The record lists some 120,000 distinct CDR3 sequences, of which the ten most abundant hold just over 0.35%. Sample: naive CXCR3+ CD8+ T cells from blood. As to subset: CD45RO-CCR7+CD27+CD95- naive CD8+ T cells expressing CXCR3 (TNR3+). All receptors come from a human donor in good health. Some clones in this sample may be carry-over from other donors' samples.

The chain is built from TRBV7-3 and TRBJ2-2; the D call from TCRdb, TRBD1, cannot be confirmed without DNA. Germline values: CDR1 SGHTA, CDR2 FQGTGA. CDR3 size: 15 residues. The CDR3 protein is CASSPLGPGTGELFF.

This chain joins TRBV29-1 and TRBJ1-1; TCRdb designates TRBD1, a call that cannot be tested without DNA. This CDR3 has 16 amino acids. The germline V gene has CDR1 SQVTM and CDR2 ANQGSEA. CDR3 sequence reads: CSVEGLTGHTNTEAFF.

The gene calls are TRBV5-4 and TRBJ2-2. Germline V lookup: CDR1 SGHNT, CDR2 YYREEE (reference sequence). The CDR3 sequence is 17 residues long. CDR3 residues: CASSLAVSPSWTGELFF.

The CDR3 here is CASSANRDPRSSYNEQFF. This chain connects TRBV25-1 to TRBJ2-1; TCRdb's D call, TRBD1, is unchecked because there is no DNA. Germline V CDR1 and CDR2: MGHDK, SYGVNS. The CDR3 has 18 residues. Together with reference TRBV25-1 and TRBJ2-1, the CDR3 gives the full variable domain: EADIYQTPRYLVIGTGKKITLECSQTMGHDKMYWYQQDPGMELHLIHYSYGVNSTEKGDLSSESTVSRIRTEHFPLTLESARPSHTSQYLCASSANRDPRSSYNEQFFGPGTRLTVL.

The chain uses TRBV27 and TRBJ1-3. Per germline, CDR1 MNHEY and CDR2 SMNVEV (reference sequence). This CDR3 has 17 amino acids. The chain's CDR3 is CASSLSQKGGSGNTIYF.

V gene TRBV10-3 combines with J gene TRBJ2-3; TCRdb outputs TRBD1, but without DNA this stays unchecked. The CDR3 is 18 amino acids. CDR1 ENHRY and CDR2 SYGVKD come from the germline V gene. This chain's CDR3 is CASRPEWDLTWPTDTQYF.

The chain links TRBV6-2 or TRBV6-3 to TRBJ2-1; the TRBD1 assignment by TCRdb is unverifiable without DNA. The CDR3 loop spans 15 amino acids. Germline V CDR1 and CDR2: MNHEY, SVGEGT. The CDR3 sequence: CASSSWGGAHNEQFF.

This CDR3 is CASSFGPPRNPMNTEAFF. The rearrangement links TRBV5-1 to TRBJ1-1; TCRdb's assignment of TRBD1 cannot be checked, as there is no DNA. The germline V gene encodes CDR1 SGHRS and CDR2 YFSETQ. This CDR3 is built from 18 residues.

This chain uses TRBV28 with TRBJ1-5. CDR3 length equals 16 residues. Germline V gene data show CDR1 as MDHEN and CDR2 as SYDVKM. The CDR3 region is CASSLYVRIHNQPQHF.

CDR3 region: CASSQVGTSAYEQYF. The rearrangement links TRBV3-1 to TRBJ2-7; TCRdb's assignment of TRBD2 cannot be checked, as there is no DNA. The CDR3 runs to 15 residues. Per germline, CDR1 LGHDT and CDR2 YNNKEL (reference sequence).

The chain carries TRBV20-1 and TRBJ2-5; the TRBD1 assignment by TCRdb is unverifiable without DNA. Germline CDR1 is DFQATT and CDR2 is SNEGSKA (reference sequence). This CDR3 contains 17 residues. CDR3 loop: CSARDPRRDRVRETQYF.